This T cell receptor beta chain was sequenced in a study of blood T cell repertoires in COVID-19. Study-level background: The samples span acute and convalescent COVID-19 from the United States, Italy and Spain. The analysed material was cDNA or gDNA that came from T cells, B-cell-depleted T cells, or PBMCs.

Seattle's cohort entered during active infection and was followed longitudinally. Repertoires were generated with immunoSEQ multiplex PCR, while TCRdb's copy carries only in-frame clones and drops some. Of over 200,000 clones detected, more than 80% appear once; the ten largest clones hold 1.3%. Sequencing was done on a sample of peripheral blood. This receptor was taken from a woman in her 30s with COVID-19, enrolled during active disease.

CDR3 protein: CASSPRTSDYEQYF. The CDR3 nucleotides are TGTGCCAGCAGCCCTCGGACTAGCGACTACGAGCAGTACTTC. V is TRBV7-6 and J is TRBJ2-7; 9 nucleotides agree with TRBD2. V lost 5 bases, J lost 3 bases, and 5 bases stayed unmatched. Germline V gene lookup returns CDR1 SGHVS and CDR2 FNYEAQ. The CDR3 covers 14 residues.